The 8 T cell receptor beta chains listed next were all sequenced from one sample in a study of follicular helper T cells after annual influenza vaccination. The table came from immunoSEQ multiplex PCR; TCRdb's copy has only in-frame clones and leaves some out. The repertoire holds under 15,000 clones, with about 80% as singletons. As to time point: 2015-2016 season, pre-vaccination. Material: CXCR5+ CD38- circulating T follicular helper cells from blood, obtained on the day of influenza vaccination. Subset denoted: circulating Tfh, non-naive CD4+CXCR5+PD-1+ (ICOS+CD38+ or ICOS-CD38-). The receptor set was obtained from an adult who received the influenza vaccine.

This sequence joins TRBV5-6 and TRBJ2-1; 7 bases are shared with TRBD2. Germline CDR1 is SGHDT and CDR2 is YYEEEE. Germline trimming cut 1 base from V and 0 bases from J; bases unmatched to any gene: 4. The CDR3 contains 16 residues. The CDR3 bases are TGTGCCAGCAGCTTGCTGCGGGGGAGCTCCTACAATGAGCAGTTCTTC. The encoded protein is CASSLLRGSSYNEQFF.

J is TRBJ1-4 and V is TRBV5-1; D possibly corresponds to TRBD1 (6 bases). CDR1 is SGHRS and CDR2 is YFSETQ in the germline V gene. This CDR3 has 14 residues. The V and J ends lost 0 bases and 5 bases respectively, with 8 bases between them. The CDR3 nucleotides are TGCGCCAGCAGCTTGGGACAGGAAAATGAAAAACTGTTTTTT. It translates to CASSLGQENEKLFF.

As concerns this clone: The same CDR3 arises from other DNA sequences in this sample as well. V gene TRBV2 combines with J gene TRBJ1-4; the D is unclear. The CDR3 runs to 14 residues. V shed 5 bases and J shed 2 bases, with 9 bases lying between them. Germline CDR1 and CDR2: SNHLY and FYNNEI. The CDR3 sequence: CASSWGRTNEKLFF. In DNA form, the CDR3 reads TGTGCCAGCAGTTGGGGAAGGACTAATGAAAAACTGTTTTTT.

The gene calls are TRBV5-6 and TRBJ2-7; D call uncertain. The CDR3 contains 15 residues. Per the germline V gene, CDR1 is SGHDT and CDR2 is YYEEEE. Trimming left V 3 bases short and J 2 bases short, with 15 bases between. CDR3 in DNA: TGTGCCAGCAGCTCCCGAGATAGGGCTCCCTACGAGCAGTACTTC. It specifies CASSSRDRAPYEQYF.

The J gene is TRBJ2-1, the V gene TRBV6-5; D unclear. Trimming took off 6 bases at V and 5 bases at J, with 8 bases between the two ends. The CDR3 runs 12 residues. In germline, CDR1 is MNHEY, CDR2 SVGAGI. CDR3 protein: CASRDENNEQFF. The CDR3 bases are TGTGCCAGCAGGGACGAGAACAATGAGCAGTTCTTC.

This clone was observed a few times. The chain uses TRBV2 and TRBJ1-1; TRBD1 agrees at 8 bases. Germline lookup yields CDR1 SNHLY and CDR2 FYNNEI. This CDR3 has 14 amino acids. Losses at the gene ends were 4 bases for V and 0 bases for J; bases not matched to a gene: 1. Here the CDR3 reads CASSGQGMNTEAFF. DNA for the CDR3: TGTGCCAGCAGTGGACAGGGGATGAACACTGAAGCTTTCTTT.

The chain links TRBV19 to TRBJ2-2, with TRBD1 matching 9 bases. The germline gives CDR1 LNHDA, CDR2 SQIVND (reference sequence). V shed 7 bases and J 13 bases; nucleotides not matched to a gene: 13. This CDR3 is built from 14 residues. CDR3 DNA sequence: TGTGCCAGTAAGGATCGGACAGGGGCGGGGCGGCTGTTTTTT. It specifies CASKDRTGAGRLFF.

The chain has TRBV5-8 and TRBJ2-7; no reliable D call. Per the germline V gene, CDR1 is SGHTS and CDR2 is YDEGEE. The length of the CDR3 is 14 residues. V was pared by 4 bases and J by 2 bases, with 13 bases between. The CDR3 nucleotides read TGTGCCAGCAGCCCAGAAGTATTCCCCTACGAGCAGTACTTC. Its translation: CASSPEVFPYEQYF.